This T cell receptor (beta chain) comes out of a study of cytomegalovirus exposure and HLA in healthy donors. General observations from the study: The authors listed 150 to 200 TCR beta chains as cytomegalovirus-associated. A subsequent analysis found that TCR clusters from the first cohort also tended to co-occur in the 130 or so validation repertoires, with around 94% of cluster scores above 0. Three chains tied to CMV proved CMV antigen-specific in vitro. Many donors carried some public TCRs, although rarity characterized most TCR sequences.

V was shortened by 5 bases and J by 8 bases, with 13 bases between the two germline ends. This CDR3 region has 13 residues. Germline CDR1 reads SGHRS; CDR2 reads YFSETQ. This clone was counted a single time. Its antigen is currently unknown. Sequencing was performed with immunoSEQ multiplex PCR; in TCRdb, only in-frame clones are kept and a portion is missing. Among 150,000 to 170,000 clones listed, approximately 86% were seen once. Sequencing input: PBMCs. The clonotype comes from a human donor in good health. This sequence joins TRBV5-1 and TRBJ1-4; D is possibly TRBD1 (5 bases). CDR3 in DNA: TGCGCCAGCAGGCGGGACCTTGGGGAAAAACTGTTTTTT. It yields the protein CASRRDLGEKLFF. The full variable domain, in which reference TRBV5-1 and TRBJ1-4 provide the parts outside the CDR3, is KAGVTQTPRYLIKTRGQQVTLSCSPISGHRSVSWYQQTPGQGLQFLFEYFSETQRNKGNFPGRFSGRQFSNSRSEMNVSTLELGDSALYLCASRRDLGEKLFFGSGTQLSVL.